One and the same sample provided the 8 T cell receptor beta chains below, sequenced in a study of identical twins. TCRdb reanalysed the 5' RACE reads using MiXCR and keeps one entry per CDR3 protein. The table shows hundreds of thousands of distinct CDR3 sequences, with 5.5% to 6.5% occurring only once. The sequenced material came from naive T cells sorted from blood. The receptors were gathered from a man younger than 35 in good health.

This chain joins TRBV7-2 and TRBJ2-3, with 7 bases matching TRBD1. Germline CDR1 reads SGHTA; CDR2 reads FQGNSA. Trimming took 5 bases from V and 2 from J; bases not matched to a gene: 10. The CDR3 is 16 residues long. CDR3 nucleotide sequence: TGTGCCAGCAGCCCCGGCGACAGGGTTATCACAGATACGCAGTATTTT. Its protein product is CASSPGDRVITDTQYF.

J is TRBJ2-5 and V is TRBV7-8; 8 bases are a match to TRBD2. CDR1 and CDR2 from the germline V gene are SGHVS and FQNEAQ. V gave up 6 bases and J gave up 2 bases; unmatched junction bases: 11. The CDR3 is made up of 16 amino acids. CDR3 bases: TGTGCCAGCAGTCCGGGAACCGGGACTAGACAAGAGACCCAGTACTTC. It codes for CASSPGTGTRQETQYF.

This clonotype has more than one count but fewer than ten. The rearrangement joins TRBV2 to TRBJ2-7; the D is unclear. V lost 4 bases and J lost 1, with 8 bases in between. The CDR3 totals 13 residues. From germline, CDR1 is SNHLY and CDR2 FYNNEI. The CDR3 region is CASSVDESYEQYV. In DNA form, the CDR3 reads TGTGCCAGCAGTGTAGACGAGTCCTACGAGCAGTACGTC.

This clonotype occurred many times. J is TRBJ1-1 and V is TRBV3-1, with 8 nucleotides matching TRBD1. The CDR3 totals 14 residues. V lost 1 base and J lost 14; bases outside the gene matches: 12. The germline CDR1 and CDR2 sequences are LGHDT and YNNKEL (reference sequence). The CDR3 coding sequence is TGTGCCAGCAGCCAAGTTGCCGGGACAGGACCTGTGTTCTTT. It translates to CASSQVAGTGPVFF.

This chain joins TRBV4-1 and TRBJ2-1; 12 bases line up with TRBD2. There are 18 residues in the CDR3. With 0 bases clipped from V and 3 bases from J, the junction kept 6 bases outside the gene matches. Germline V CDR1 and CDR2: MGHRA, YSYEKL. The CDR3 region is CASSQDSLAGGIYNEQFF. Here the CDR3 DNA reads TGCGCCAGCAGCCAAGATTCACTAGCGGGAGGTATCTACAATGAGCAGTTCTTC.

At least ten counts were recorded for this clonotype. V usage is TRBV9 and J usage is TRBJ2-1; D gene ambiguous. The germline V gene encodes CDR1 SGDLS and CDR2 YYNGEE. The length of the CDR3 is 12 residues. Trimming cost V 3 bases and J 3 bases, with 4 bases left between them. CDR3 bases: TGTGCCAGCAGCGCTAACTACAATGAGCAGTTCTTC. This sequence encodes CASSANYNEQFF.

V gene TRBV14 combines with J gene TRBJ2-1; D gene unclear. The CDR3 length is 12 residues. Trimming stripped 4 bases from V and 11 bases from J, with 12 bases between. Germline lookup yields CDR1 SGHDN and CDR2 FVKESK. Here the CDR3 DNA reads TGTGCCAGCAGCCTGGGAAAAATTAAGCAGTTCTTC. It yields the protein CASSLGKIKQFF. The full variable domain, its missing parts supplied by reference TRBV14 and TRBJ2-1, is EAGVTQFPSHSVIEKGQTVTLRCDPISGHDNLYWYRRVMGKEIKFLLHFVKESKQDESGMPNNRFLAERTGGTYSTLKVQPAELEDSGVYFCASSLGKIKQFFGPGTRLTVL.

This clonotype was counted many times. The chain carries TRBV27 and TRBJ2-1; TRBD1 is a possible D gene (5 bases). Germline lookup yields CDR1 MNHEY and CDR2 SMNVEV (reference sequence). V was pared by 5 bases and J by 14 bases, with 16 bases between. The CDR3 spans 12 residues. This CDR3 is CASSLDSIVEFF. The CDR3 coding sequence is TGTGCCAGCAGTCTAGACAGCATCGTGGAGTTCTTC.